This T cell receptor (beta chain) was retrieved from a study of T cell responses to AZD1222 COVID-19 vaccine. CDR3 length: 13 amino acids. The V and J ends lost 7 bases and 5 bases respectively, with 12 bases between them. Germline V gene data show CDR1 as MDHEN and CDR2 as SYDVKM. Using immunoSEQ multiplex PCR, the repertoire was profiled, and TCRdb retains in-frame clones only, with some absent. Of approximately 120,000 clones listed, around 93% are singletons. Specimen: peripheral blood, collected on day 0 of AZD1222 vaccination. V is TRBV28 and J is TRBJ1-5, with D uncertain. The clonotype originates from an adult in good health. CDR3 region: CASIDRPYQPQHF. CDR3 sequence (DNA): TGTGCCAGCATAGATCGACCCTATCAGCCCCAGCATTTT.